Below are 8 T cell receptor beta chains sequenced from a single sample in a study of blood T cell repertoires in COVID-19. Only in-frame clones appear in the TCRdb table, and some are missing; sequencing was by immunoSEQ multiplex PCR. The sample includes a few hundred thousand clones, roughly 86% of them seen just once. The specimen sequenced was PBMCs or T cells enriched from blood (not recorded which). These receptors were obtained from a woman aged 18 to 35 who had recovered from COVID-19.

The genes are TRBV15 and TRBJ2-1, with D maybe TRBD1 (5 bases). The CDR3 loop spans 14 amino acids. The V end was cut by 4 bases, the J end by 15 bases, with 22 bases between. Germline loops: CDR1 LNHNV, CDR2 YYDKDF (reference sequence). CDR3 in DNA: TGTGCCACCAGCACCCACCCGGACAATACTGCGGCGTTCTTC. It codes for CATSTHPDNTAAFF.

This clone has more than one count but fewer than ten. The rearrangement links TRBV4-1 to TRBJ1-1, with D unresolved. V was pared by 0 bases and J by 1 base, with 9 bases between. Looked up from germline, CDR1 is MGHRA and CDR2 is YSYEKL. The CDR3 is 15 amino acids. CDR3 sequence: CASSQEVARNTEAFF. CDR3 in DNA: TGCGCCAGCAGCCAAGAAGTGGCACGGAACACTGAAGCTTTCTTT.

The chain carries TRBV3-1 (or the pseudogene TRBV3-2) and TRBJ2-4; TRBD2 might be the D (5 bases). The germline V gene has CDR1 LGHDT and CDR2 YNNKEL (reference sequence). This CDR3 region has 13 residues. V was cut by 4 bases and J by 9 bases, with 13 bases left in between. The CDR3 DNA follows: TGTGCCAGCAGCCCCTGGAGGAGTGGCATTCAGTACTTC. Translating it yields CASSPWRSGIQYF.

The chain uses TRBV5-1 and TRBJ2-5, with D maybe TRBD2 (5 bases). Trimming took 4 bases from V and 0 from J, leaving 13 bases between them. CDR1 is SGHRS and CDR2 is YFSETQ in the germline V gene. CDR3 length: 15 amino acids. The CDR3, as DNA: TGCGCCAGCAGCCCTCAAACCGGGGACCAAGAGACCCAGTACTTC. It is translated as CASSPQTGDQETQYF. Full variable domain (rest looked up from reference TRBV5-1 and TRBJ2-5): KAGVTQTPRYLIKTRGQQVTLSCSPISGHRSVSWYQQTPGQGLQFLFEYFSETQRNKGNFPGRFSGRQFSNSRSEMNVSTLELGDSALYLCASSPQTGDQETQYFGPGTRLLVL.

The genes are TRBV5-4 and TRBJ2-3; 9 bases agree with TRBD2. Unmatched junction bases numbered 4, after V lost 0 bases and J lost 5 bases. CDR1 is SGHNT and CDR2 is YYREEE in the germline V gene (reference sequence). CDR3 length: 15 amino acids. The CDR3 nucleotides are TGTGCCAGCAGCTTGGAAGCGACTAGCGGAGATACGCAGTATTTT. Its protein product is CASSLEATSGDTQYF.

The CDR3 region is CASSFAGGPTSGNTIYF. For the CDR3, the DNA is TGTGCCAGCAGTTTCGCAGGGGGTCCTACCTCTGGAAACACCATATATTTT. The chain has TRBV27 and TRBJ1-3; 7 nucleotides agree with TRBD1. The length of the CDR3 is 17 residues. The trim removed 3 bases at V and 0 bases at J, leaving 8 bases unmatched. Germline CDR1 reads MNHEY; CDR2 reads SMNVEV (reference sequence).

V and J are TRBV9 and TRBJ1-1, with 7 bases lining up with TRBD1. This CDR3 is built from 15 residues. CDR1 and CDR2 (germline): SGDLS, YYNGEE. J lost 2 bases, V lost 0 bases, and 4 bases had no gene match. CDR3 in amino acids: CASSVAGTDNTEAFF. The CDR3 coding sequence is TGTGCCAGCAGCGTAGCAGGGACAGATAACACTGAAGCTTTCTTT.

V and J are TRBV2 and TRBJ2-7; 8 bases agree with TRBD2. CDR3 size: 15 residues. Germline CDR1 SNHLY, CDR2 FYNNEI. The trim removed 7 bases at V and 4 bases at J, leaving 12 bases unmatched. CDR3 sequence: CASKRAGEKPYEQYF. In DNA form, the CDR3 reads TGTGCCAGCAAACGAGCGGGGGAGAAACCTTACGAGCAGTACTTC.